Detailed here is one T cell receptor (beta chain). This record comes from a study of PD-L1 blockade in urothelial cancer. On the study more broadly: Patients' atezolizumab regimen, 1,200 mg intravenously every 3 weeks, began in the mid-2010s.

The table came from immunoSEQ multiplex PCR; TCRdb's copy has only in-frame clones and leaves some out. Of about 32,000 clones in the sample, 70% to 85% were seen once. Deletions cut 1 base from V and 12 bases from J, with 10 bases between. Germline V gene data show CDR1 as LNHNV and CDR2 as YYDKDF (reference sequence). The CDR3 is 12 amino acids. The V gene is TRBV15, the J gene TRBJ1-5; D ambiguous. This clonotype was obtained from a man in his 60s with urothelial cancer. Material: PBMCs, obtained around atezolizumab (anti-PD-L1) treatment. This chain's CDR3 is CATSRAGGVQHF. In nucleotides, the CDR3 is TGTGCCACCAGCAGAGCAGGCGGGGTCCAGCATTTT.